The TCR beta chain described here comes from a study of blood T cell repertoires in COVID-19. Study summary: The study drew acute and convalescent COVID-19 samples from the United States, Italy and Spain. Sample material is recorded as cDNA or gDNA derived from T cells, B-cell-depleted T cells, or PBMCs.

Profiling relied on immunoSEQ multiplex PCR, and the TCRdb table lists in-frame clones only, not all of them. In the table there are 120,000 or so clones, about 79% of which are singletons. Sequencing was carried out using peripheral blood. The sequence was obtained from a woman older than 75 with active or convalescent COVID-19.

CDR3 protein: CASSQEKEGTYEQYF. CDR3 in DNA: TGCGCCAGCAGCCAAGAGAAAGAGGGAACCTACGAGCAGTACTTC. The J gene is TRBJ2-7, the V gene TRBV4-3, with TRBD2 as a possible D gene (5 bases). Germline V gives CDR1 LGHNA, CDR2 YSLEER. The germline V and J ends were trimmed by 0 bases and 2 bases, with 11 bases remaining between them. The CDR3 spans 15 residues.